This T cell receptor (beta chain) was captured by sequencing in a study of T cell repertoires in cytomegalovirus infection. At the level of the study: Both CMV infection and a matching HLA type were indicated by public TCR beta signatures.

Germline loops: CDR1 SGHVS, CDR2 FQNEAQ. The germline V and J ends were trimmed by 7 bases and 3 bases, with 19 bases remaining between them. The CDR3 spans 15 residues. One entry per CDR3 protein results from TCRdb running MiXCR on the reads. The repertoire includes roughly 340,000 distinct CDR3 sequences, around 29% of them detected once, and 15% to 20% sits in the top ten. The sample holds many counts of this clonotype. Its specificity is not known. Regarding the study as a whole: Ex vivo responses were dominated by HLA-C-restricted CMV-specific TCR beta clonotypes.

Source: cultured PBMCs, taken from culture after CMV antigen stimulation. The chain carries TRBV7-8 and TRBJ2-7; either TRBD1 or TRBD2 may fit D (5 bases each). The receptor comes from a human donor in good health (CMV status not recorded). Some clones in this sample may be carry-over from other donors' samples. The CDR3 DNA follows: TGTGCCAGCACCTCGGCTGGGCAGGGAGTCTACGAGCAGTACTTC. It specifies CASTSAGQGVYEQYF.